Shown below are 17 T cell receptor beta chains from a single sample sequenced in a study of T cell responses to AZD1222 COVID-19 vaccine. Clones were sequenced by immunoSEQ multiplex PCR, and TCRdb holds only the in-frame ones, with some missing. Of nearly 110,000 clones in the sample, under 95% were seen once. The source was peripheral blood, collected on day 0 of AZD1222 vaccination. The receptors originated from an adult in good health.

This rearrangement joins TRBV15 to TRBJ2-5; no clear D gene. The V end lost 0 bases, the J end lost 2 bases, and 16 bases lay between the germline ends. This CDR3 contains 17 residues. Germline V gives CDR1 LNHNV, CDR2 YYDKDF (reference sequence). The CDR3 sequence: CATSRDGNPRRQETQYF. The CDR3 DNA is TGTGCCACCAGCAGAGATGGGAACCCCAGGCGGCAAGAGACCCAGTACTTC. Complete variable domain (other parts from reference TRBV15 and TRBJ2-5): DAMVIQNPRYQVTQFGKPVTLSCSQTLNHNVMYWYQQKSSQAPKLLFHYYDKDFNNEADTPDNFQSRRPNTSFCFLDIRSPGLGDTAMYLCATSRDGNPRRQETQYFGPGTRLLVL.

The chain combines TRBV9 with TRBJ2-3, with 8 bases aligning to TRBD2. Trimming cost V 4 bases and J 2 bases; bases outside gene matches: 6. The CDR3 contains 15 residues. CDR1 and CDR2 (germline): SGDLS, YYNGEE. CDR3 bases: TGTGCCAGCAGCCCAGGACTAGCTCCCACAGATACGCAGTATTTT. Encoded protein: CASSPGLAPTDTQYF.

This chain joins TRBV4-3 and TRBJ2-7; possibly TRBD1 or TRBD2 for D (5 bases each). V lost 6 bases to trimming and J lost 2 bases, with 20 bases between them. The CDR3 contains 16 residues. From germline, CDR1 is LGHNA and CDR2 YSLEER. This chain's CDR3 is CASRPRYEGQAYEQYF. As DNA, the CDR3 is TGCGCCAGCAGACCAAGATATGAGGGGCAGGCCTACGAGCAGTACTTC.

V is TRBV3-1 (or the pseudogene TRBV3-2) and J is TRBJ2-7, with D maybe TRBD1 (5 bases). The CDR3 consists of 15 residues. The germline V and J ends were trimmed by 1 base and 3 bases, with 13 bases remaining between them. Germline CDR1 LGHDT, CDR2 YNNKEL (reference sequence). Here the CDR3 DNA reads TGTGCCAGCAGCCAAGTCCCAGGGTCTGGCTACGAGCAGTACTTC. As protein: CASSQVPGSGYEQYF.

The J gene is TRBJ1-1, the V gene TRBV7-2, with TRBD1 as a possible D gene (5 bases). The CDR3 spans 14 residues. With 0 bases removed from V and 5 bases from J, the gap between germline ends came to 10 bases. The germline gives CDR1 SGHTA, CDR2 FQGNSA. The CDR3 DNA follows: TGTGCCAGCAGCTTAGCGGGGCGGGGAACTGAAGCTTTCTTT. Translated, it gives CASSLAGRGTEAFF.

This chain uses TRBV7-8 with TRBJ1-2; weak D call: TRBD1 (5 bases). From germline, CDR1 is SGHVS and CDR2 FQNEAQ. V lost 1 base and J 6 bases, leaving 9 bases between the germline ends. This CDR3 is 13 amino acids long. CDR3 DNA sequence: TGTGCCAGCAGCTTAGGGGGGGAGGATGGCTACACCTTC. This codes for CASSLGGEDGYTF.

This chain's CDR3 is CASSRFASRSGGTNTEAFF. The DNA of the CDR3 is TGTGCCAGCAGCCGCTTCGCTAGTAGGTCGGGGGGAACAAACACTGAAGCTTTCTTT. The chain has TRBV7-9 and TRBJ1-1; D perhaps matches TRBD1 (5 bases). The length of the CDR3 is 19 residues. V was trimmed by 5 bases and J by 2 bases, leaving 27 bases between them. Germline assignment: CDR1 SEHNR and CDR2 FQNEAQ (reference sequence).

The rearrangement joins TRBV2 to TRBJ2-2; D call uncertain. CDR1 SNHLY and CDR2 FYNNEI come from the germline V gene. The germline V and J ends were trimmed by 1 base and 6 bases, with 9 bases remaining between them. The CDR3 is 14 amino acids. CDR3 DNA sequence: TGTGCCAGCAGTGAAGTCTCTAGTTCCGGGGAGCTGTTTTTT. It is translated as CASSEVSSSGELFF. Using reference TRBV2 and TRBJ2-2 for the parts outside the CDR3, the full variable domain is EPEVTQTPSHQVTQMGQEVILRCVPISNHLYFYWYRQILGQKVEFLVSFYNNEISEKSEIFDDQFSVERPDGSNFTLKIRSTKLEDSAMYFCASSEVSSSGELFFGEGSRLTVL.

The J gene is TRBJ2-3, the V gene TRBV7-2, with D possibly matching TRBD1 (5 bases). This CDR3 region has 16 residues. The germline V gene encodes CDR1 SGHTA and CDR2 FQGNSA. V gave up 1 base and J gave up 2 bases, with 13 bases separating them. CDR3 sequence reads: CASSLGAGPATDTQYF. In nucleotides, the CDR3 is TGTGCCAGCAGCTTAGGAGCAGGGCCCGCCACAGATACGCAGTATTTT.

This chain joins TRBV28 and TRBJ2-6, with TRBD1 as a possible D gene (5 bases). Germline CDR1 reads MDHEN; CDR2 reads SYDVKM. Trimming removed 7 bases at V and 0 bases at J, with 13 bases between. CDR3 length: 16 amino acids. The CDR3 region has the DNA TGTGCCAGCATCCCAGGGCCCCTCTCTGGGGCCAACGTCCTGACTTTC. Residues: CASIPGPLSGANVLTF. The full variable domain, in which reference TRBV28 and TRBJ2-6 provide the parts outside the CDR3, is DVKVTQSSRYLVKRTGEKVFLECVQDMDHENMFWYRQDPGLGLRLIYFSYDVKMKEKGDIPEGYSVSREKKERFSLILESASTNQTSMYLCASIPGPLSGANVLTFGAGSRLTVL.

The DNA for the CDR3 is TGCAGCGTTGAACTTGCAGATAGCAATCAGCCCCAGCATTTT. Protein product: CSVELADSNQPQHF. V and J are TRBV29-1 and TRBJ1-5; D gene unclear. CDR3 length: 14 amino acids. Per the germline V gene, CDR1 is SQVTM and CDR2 is ANQGSEA. V dropped 2 bases and J dropped 0 bases, with 8 bases sitting between them.

The chain is built from TRBV6-1 and TRBJ1-5; D is undetermined. Trimming left V 2 bases short and J 11 bases short, with 16 bases between. There are 14 residues in the CDR3. Looked up from germline, CDR1 is MNHNS and CDR2 is SASEGT. The CDR3 nucleotides are TGTGCCAGCAGTGAATACCCGGACCTCACGTCCCAGCATTTT. This encodes CASSEYPDLTSQHF.

The chain employs TRBV7-3 and TRBJ2-3; 7 bases match TRBD2. The trim removed 0 bases at V and 2 bases at J, leaving 2 bases unmatched. The CDR3 length is 15 residues. The germline CDR1 and CDR2 sequences are SGHTA and FQGTGA. The chain's CDR3 is CASSLTGGSTDTQYF. CDR3 bases: TGTGCCAGCAGCTTAACCGGGGGGTCCACAGATACGCAGTATTTT.

This clone has just a few counts. The chain carries TRBV6-5 and TRBJ2-1; tentative D call: TRBD2 (7 bases). Trimming cost V 8 bases and J 6 bases, with 20 bases left between them. The length of the CDR3 is 15 residues. In germline, CDR1 is MNHEY, CDR2 SVGAGI. The CDR3 nucleotides read TGTGCCAGCGAAGAAAGTAGGGGGGGGCCCAATGAGCAGTTCTTC. Residues: CASEESRGGPNEQFF.

V and J are TRBV9 and TRBJ2-7; TRBD2 aligns across 7 bases. The V and J ends lost 0 bases and 4 bases, in that order; junction bases with no gene match: 7. Per germline, CDR1 SGDLS and CDR2 YYNGEE. This CDR3 is built from 15 residues. The CDR3 bases are TGTGCCAGCAGCGTAGGTTCTCAGGGAGGGTACGAGCAGTACTTC. As protein: CASSVGSQGGYEQYF. Together with reference TRBV9 and TRBJ2-7, the CDR3 gives the full variable domain: DSGVTQTPKHLITATGQRVTLRCSPRSGDLSVYWYQQSLDQGLQFLIQYYNGEERAKGNILERFSAQQFPDLHSELNLSSLELGDSALYFCASSVGSQGGYEQYFGPGTRLTVT.

This sequence joins TRBV2 and TRBJ1-1; 8 nucleotides align to TRBD1. This CDR3 is 13 amino acids long. V dropped 5 bases and J dropped 5; count of bases not matched to a gene: 4. Germline V lookup: CDR1 SNHLY, CDR2 FYNNEI. This CDR3 is CASSLRQGTEAFF. The DNA for the CDR3 is TGTGCCAGCAGTCTGAGACAGGGGACTGAAGCTTTCTTT.

CDR3 sequence (DNA): TGTGCCAGCAGCTTAGACAGGGGCACCGGGGAGCTGTTTTTT. As protein: CASSLDRGTGELFF. This sequence joins TRBV7-7 and TRBJ2-2; 7 bases agree with TRBD1. CDR3 size: 14 residues. Losses at the gene ends were 1 base for V and 4 bases for J; bases not matched to a gene: 0. Germline lookup yields CDR1 SSHAT and CDR2 FNYEAQ (reference sequence). Variable domain in full (rest from reference TRBV7-7 and TRBJ2-2): GAGVSQSPRYKVTKRGQDVTLRCDPISSHATLYWYQQALGQGPEFLTYFNYEAQPDKSGLPSDRFSAERPEGSISTLTIQRTEQRDSAMYRCASSLDRGTGELFFGEGSRLTVL.